This is a list of T cell receptor beta chains from one sample in a study of control samples from healthy donors and cancer patients. Sequencing used immunoSEQ multiplex PCR; TCRdb keeps in-frame clones, though not all of them. The sample holds approximately 71,000 clones, roughly nine tenths seen once. The sample was PBMCs. The receptors were gathered from a man between 60 and 70 years old with lung cancer. Both conserved end residues are part of each CDR3. The order of the fields is clone size, J gene, D gene, V gene, CDR3 DNA, CDR3 protein. D genes are given only for firm matches. Only some rows state a clone size, as once, few, many or a class for expanded clones.

abundance: .; j_gene: TRBJ2-3; d_gene: .; v_gene: TRBV6-4; CDR3nt: TGTGCCAGCAGTGAAGGCAGGGGGGGACAAGATACGCAGTATTTT; CDR3aa: CASSEGRGGQDTQYF
abundance: .; j_gene: TRBJ2-1; d_gene: .; v_gene: TRBV3-1/TRBV3-2; CDR3nt: TGTGCCAGCAGCCAACTAGGCCTCGAGCAGTTCTTC; CDR3aa: CASSQLGLEQFF
abundance: few; j_gene: TRBJ2-3; d_gene: .; v_gene: TRBV6-5; CDR3nt: TGTGCCAGCAGTTACTCAGACCTCACAGATACGCAGTATTTT; CDR3aa: CASSYSDLTDTQYF
abundance: once; j_gene: TRBJ1-2; d_gene: .; v_gene: TRBV2; CDR3nt: TGTGCCAGCAGAGTAAGAGGACTCAGCTATGGCTACACCTTC; CDR3aa: CASRVRGLSYGYTF
abundance: .; j_gene: TRBJ2-7; d_gene: .; v_gene: TRBV7-7; CDR3nt: TGTGCCAGCAGCTTATCTAGCTCCTACGAGCAGTACTTC; CDR3aa: CASSLSSSYEQYF
abundance: .; j_gene: TRBJ1-2; d_gene: .; v_gene: TRBV5-4; CDR3nt: TGTGCCAGCAGCCGAAACCTGGGGGCGCGAGGCTACACCTTC; CDR3aa: CASSRNLGARGYTF
abundance: .; j_gene: TRBJ2-3; d_gene: TRBD2; v_gene: TRBV5-6; CDR3nt: TGTGCCAGCAGCTTGGAAGCTCTAGCGGGGACCACAGATACGCAGTATTTT; CDR3aa: CASSLEALAGTTDTQYF
abundance: .; j_gene: TRBJ2-1; d_gene: TRBD2; v_gene: TRBV24-1; CDR3nt: TGTGCCACCAGTGACTCATTACCGGGACTAGAGGGGGTCCAGTTCTTC; CDR3aa: CATSDSLPGLEGVQFF
abundance: once; j_gene: TRBJ1-1; d_gene: TRBD1; v_gene: TRBV2; CDR3nt: TGTGCCAGCAGTTTACGGACAGGGGAAGGCGCTGAAGCTTTCTTT; CDR3aa: CASSLRTGEGAEAFF
abundance: few; j_gene: TRBJ2-2; d_gene: TRBD1; v_gene: TRBV30; CDR3nt: TGTGCCTGGAGCCCCGACAGGGTCGGATCCGGGGAGCTGTTTTTT; CDR3aa: CAWSPDRVGSGELFF
abundance: .; j_gene: TRBJ2-3; d_gene: .; v_gene: TRBV29-1; CDR3nt: TGCAGCGTATTACCGGGACTGCAAGATACGCAGTATTTT; CDR3aa: CSVLPGLQDTQYF
abundance: .; j_gene: TRBJ2-5; d_gene: .; v_gene: TRBV12-5; CDR3nt: TGTGCTAGTGGTCCTTCGACTAGGTTGGAGACCCAGTACTTC; CDR3aa: CASGPSTRLETQYF
abundance: .; j_gene: TRBJ1-2; d_gene: .; v_gene: TRBV30; CDR3nt: TGTGCCTGGACGGTAAACTATGGCTACACCTTC; CDR3aa: CAWTVNYGYTF
abundance: .; j_gene: TRBJ1-1; d_gene: .; v_gene: TRBV6-5; CDR3nt: TGTGCCAGCAGTTACTCAGGGGCGGATACTGAAGCTTTCTTT; CDR3aa: CASSYSGADTEAFF
abundance: .; j_gene: TRBJ1-5; d_gene: .; v_gene: TRBV14; CDR3nt: TGTGCCAGCAGCCAAGGCGGGAGTAGCAATCAGCCCCAGCATTTT; CDR3aa: CASSQGGSSNQPQHF
abundance: .; j_gene: TRBJ2-6; d_gene: .; v_gene: TRBV7-9; CDR3nt: TGTGCCAGCAGTCGACCCTCTGGGGCCAACGTCCTGACTTTC; CDR3aa: CASSRPSGANVLTF
abundance: once; j_gene: TRBJ2-1; d_gene: .; v_gene: TRBV6-6; CDR3nt: TGTGCCAGCAGGGGGGGGCAGGGGGCGGTCAATGAGCAGTTCTTC; CDR3aa: CASRGGQGAVNEQFF
abundance: once; j_gene: TRBJ1-5; d_gene: TRBD1; v_gene: TRBV29-1; CDR3nt: TGCAGCGTTGAAAGAGGGCAGGGGGAGACGCAGCCCCAGCATTTT; CDR3aa: CSVERGQGETQPQHF
abundance: .; j_gene: TRBJ2-7; d_gene: .; v_gene: TRBV4-2; CDR3nt: TGTGCCAGCAGCCAAGAAGGACAGAACTACGAGCAGTACTTC; CDR3aa: CASSQEGQNYEQYF
abundance: once; j_gene: TRBJ1-5; d_gene: .; v_gene: TRBV18; CDR3nt: TGTGCCAGCTCACCAGCACAGCCCACATATAGCAATCAGCCCCAGCATTTT; CDR3aa: CASSPAQPTYSNQPQHF
abundance: .; j_gene: TRBJ2-4; d_gene: TRBD1; v_gene: TRBV5-6; CDR3nt: TGTGCCAGCAGCGGGACAGGGCTTGCCAAAAACATTCAGTACTTC; CDR3aa: CASSGTGLAKNIQYF
abundance: .; j_gene: TRBJ1-2; d_gene: .; v_gene: TRBV27; CDR3nt: TGTGCCAGCAGTCTGAATGGGGTTGGGATCTATGGCTACACCTTC; CDR3aa: CASSLNGVGIYGYTF
abundance: .; j_gene: TRBJ2-5; d_gene: .; v_gene: TRBV4-2; CDR3nt: TGTGCCAGCAGCCAAGAGAAACCGGGATATCAAGAGACCCAGTACTTC; CDR3aa: CASSQEKPGYQETQYF
abundance: .; j_gene: TRBJ1-2; d_gene: .; v_gene: TRBV18; CDR3nt: TGTGCCAGCTCACCACAGAACGACGGATATGGCTACACCTTC; CDR3aa: CASSPQNDGYGYTF
abundance: .; j_gene: TRBJ2-1; d_gene: .; v_gene: TRBV7-2; CDR3nt: TGTGCCAGCACGGCGGGACGGAATGAGCAGTTCTTC; CDR3aa: CASTAGRNEQFF
abundance: .; j_gene: TRBJ1-6; d_gene: TRBD1; v_gene: TRBV7-2; CDR3nt: TGTGCCAGCAGCTTAGCGACAGGGGGGATTTCACCCCTCCACTTT; CDR3aa: CASSLATGGISPLHF